These 17 T cell receptor beta chains were sequenced from one sample in a study of blood T cell repertoires in COVID-19. TCRdb keeps only in-frame clones here, not all; method: immunoSEQ multiplex PCR. The sample yields around 400,000 clones, approximately 89% seen once. Sequenced material: peripheral blood. The receptor set was obtained from a woman aged 60-70 years with COVID-19, enrolled during active disease.

V gene TRBV3-1 (or the pseudogene TRBV3-2) combines with J gene TRBJ2-1; 8 nucleotides align to TRBD2. CDR1 and CDR2 from the germline V gene are LGHDT and YNNKEL (reference sequence). After removal of 6 bases from V and 4 bases from J, the junction contained 17 bases not matched to a gene. The CDR3 spans 18 residues. CDR3 residues: CASSPRAGAPKLYNEQFF. The CDR3 region has the DNA TGTGCCAGCAGTCCCAGAGCGGGGGCCCCGAAGCTGTACAATGAGCAGTTCTTC.

V usage is TRBV28 and J usage is TRBJ2-3; 10 nucleotides agree with TRBD2. Trimming took 5 bases from V and 2 from J; bases not matched to a gene: 13. This CDR3 region has 18 residues. Germline CDR1 reads MDHEN; CDR2 reads SYDVKM. The CDR3 DNA reads TGTGCCAGCAGTGCCCCTAGCGGGGGATGGGATTACACAGATACGCAGTATTTT. Its protein product is CASSAPSGGWDYTDTQYF. Full variable domain (outside the CDR3, taken from reference TRBV28 and TRBJ2-3): DVKVTQSSRYLVKRTGEKVFLECVQDMDHENMFWYRQDPGLGLRLIYFSYDVKMKEKGDIPEGYSVSREKKERFSLILESASTNQTSMYLCASSAPSGGWDYTDTQYFGPGTRLTVL.

V usage is TRBV27 and J usage is TRBJ2-3; maybe TRBD2 (5 bases). Germline lookup yields CDR1 MNHEY and CDR2 SMNVEV (reference sequence). Deletions cut 4 bases from V and 4 bases from J, with 15 bases between. The CDR3 sequence is 15 residues long. CDR3 nucleotides: TGTGCCAGCAGTTCACTAGAGCGGAAAGCAGATACGCAGTATTTT. This codes for CASSSLERKADTQYF.

This chain joins TRBV24-1 and TRBJ2-7, with 10 nucleotides matching TRBD1. Germline assignment: CDR1 KGHDR and CDR2 SFDVKD. After removal of 5 bases from V and 6 bases from J, the junction contained 9 bases not matched to a gene. The CDR3 is 15 amino acids. The CDR3 bases are TGTGCCACCAGTGGACCCGGACAGGGGGGTGGCGAGCAGTACTTC. It translates to CATSGPGQGGGEQYF.

This clone was recorded once. The chain employs TRBV5-4 and TRBJ1-3; 7 nucleotides agree with TRBD1. Germline-derived CDR1 and CDR2 are SGHNT and YYREEE (reference sequence). The V segment lost 4 bases and the J segment 0 bases; nucleotides outside the gene matches: 7. The CDR3 is made up of 16 amino acids. The chain's CDR3 is CASSPRTGPSGNTIYF. CDR3 coding DNA: TGTGCCAGCAGCCCCAGGACAGGCCCCTCTGGAAACACCATATATTTT.

The chain uses TRBV19 and TRBJ2-7; 8 bases fit TRBD1. The CDR3 has 14 residues. Trimming cost V 3 bases and J 5 bases; bases outside gene matches: 6. Germline lookup yields CDR1 LNHDA and CDR2 SQIVND (reference sequence). CDR3 loop: CASSIGQGAHEQYF. The CDR3 DNA follows: TGTGCCAGTAGTATTGGGCAGGGGGCACACGAGCAGTACTTC.

The rearrangement links TRBV24-1 to TRBJ2-1; 8 bases align to TRBD2. J lost 3 bases, V lost 3 bases, and 6 bases had no gene match. The germline V gene encodes CDR1 KGHDR and CDR2 SFDVKD. The CDR3 contains 16 residues. Here the CDR3 DNA reads TGTGCCACCAGTGATCCTATAGCGGGAAACTACAATGAGCAGTTCTTC. Protein: CATSDPIAGNYNEQFF.

This chain joins TRBV11-2 and TRBJ2-1, with D possibly matching TRBD2 (5 bases). CDR3 length: 11 residues. V was shortened by 6 bases and J by 9 bases, with 9 bases between the two germline ends. Germline assignment: CDR1 SGHAT and CDR2 FQNNGV. CDR3 sequence: CASSTDFEQFF. As DNA, the CDR3 is TGTGCCAGCAGTACGGACTTTGAGCAGTTCTTC.

This clone appeared a single time. The DNA is left out, because the CDR3 cannot be placed on it with certainty; the CDR3 is given as TCRdb lists it. The CDR3 loop is CASSTSTEGSYEQYF. The J gene is TRBJ2-7, the V gene TRBV2; the table assigns TRBD2, which was not confirmed against the DNA. Germline lookup yields CDR1 SNHLY and CDR2 FYNNEI. The CDR3 spans 15 amino acids, including both terminal residues.

This clone was seen just once. The chain recombines TRBV30 with TRBJ2-7; TRBD1 aligns across 9 bases. This CDR3 contains 15 residues. V shed 4 bases, J shed 0 bases, and the junction held 7 bases outside the gene matches. Germline V CDR1 and CDR2: GTSNPN, SVGIG (reference sequence). DNA for the CDR3: TGTGCCTGGAAGGCGAGGGACAGGGCCTCCTACGAGCAGTACTTC. Translation: CAWKARDRASYEQYF.

This clone came up once. V and J are TRBV3-1 (or the pseudogene TRBV3-2) and TRBJ2-1, with 10 bases lining up with TRBD2. Germline assignment: CDR1 LGHDT and CDR2 YNNKEL (reference sequence). Trimming at V came to 5 bases and at J to 12 bases, leaving 13 bases not matched to a gene. This CDR3 comprises 15 residues. Here the CDR3 reads CASSVGSGGASRQFF. The CDR3 DNA reads as TGTGCCAGCAGCGTAGGGAGCGGGGGGGCCAGTAGGCAGTTCTTC.

J is TRBJ2-3 and V is TRBV12-3 or TRBV12-4, with a possible D match to TRBD2 (5 bases). The V end was cut by 7 bases, the J end by 7 bases, with 15 bases between. This CDR3 contains 13 residues. CDR3 residues: CASTNSGSYTQYF. In nucleotides, the CDR3 is TGTGCCAGCACCAACTCTGGGAGCTATACGCAGTATTTT.

The gene calls are TRBV6-5 and TRBJ1-6, with D uncertain. Germline CDR1 and CDR2: MNHEY and SVGAGI. V shed 2 bases and J shed 3 bases, with 8 bases lying between them. The length of the CDR3 is 15 residues. CDR3 nucleotide sequence: TGTGCCAGCAGTTACACCGCGGTCTATAATTCACCCCTCCACTTT. This sequence encodes CASSYTAVYNSPLHF.

V and J are TRBV29-1 and TRBJ1-2, with 12 bases matching TRBD1. V was clipped by 5 bases and J by 7 bases; unmatched bases: 2. This CDR3 comprises 12 residues. Germline-derived CDR1 and CDR2 are SQVTM and ANQGSEA. CDR3 region: CSVKGQGAGYTF. CDR3 DNA: TGCAGCGTTAAGGGACAGGGGGCTGGCTACACCTTC.

The chain combines TRBV6-2 or TRBV6-3 with TRBJ1-5; 10 bases align to TRBD1. With 5 bases clipped from V and 2 bases from J, the junction kept 12 bases outside the gene matches. Per the germline V gene, CDR1 is MNHEY and CDR2 is SVGEGT. The CDR3 has 18 residues. The CDR3 region is CASSDRDRGRTRNQPQHF. CDR3 in DNA: TGTGCCAGCAGTGACCGGGACAGGGGCCGTACCCGCAATCAGCCCCAGCATTTT.

This rearrangement joins TRBV24-1 to TRBJ2-2; a weak D match, TRBD1 (5 bases). V lost 0 bases and J 0 bases, leaving 7 bases between the germline ends. Germline V gene sequence: CDR1 KGHDR, CDR2 SFDVKD. CDR3 length equals 16 residues. CDR3 DNA sequence: TGTGCCACCAGTGATTTGGCACAGGCGAACACCGGGGAGCTGTTTTTT. Translated, it gives CATSDLAQANTGELFF.

The chain joins TRBV19 to TRBJ2-3, with D possibly TRBD2 on 7 matching bases. Trimming shortened V by 1 base and J by 3 bases, and 14 bases separated the two germline ends. CDR3 size: 16 residues. CDR1 and CDR2 from the germline V gene are LNHDA and SQIVND (reference sequence). In DNA, the CDR3 is TGTGCCAGTAGTATAGCGGGGGGCGGTTGGACAGATACGCAGTATTTT. The encoded protein is CASSIAGGGWTDTQYF.